The 29 T cell receptor beta chains given below trace back to one sample, sequenced in a study of tumor-infiltrating lymphocytes in primary liver carcinoma. Both RNA and DNA were isolated together from roughly 20-30 mg of bulk tissue that had not been sorted. Priming with a constant-region primer yielded TCR beta cDNA from 400 to 550 ng total RNA. Three-round nested multiplex PCR performed with slightly modified ARM-PCR produced the TCR beta libraries. Primers for the first two PCR rounds were TRBV1-TRBV30 forward primers and a C-beta reverse primer (roughly 10 cycles per round). Using its own MiXCR run on the multiplex PCR reads, TCRdb lists one record per CDR3 protein. In the table there are roughly 190,000 distinct CDR3 sequences, 70% to 90% of which are singletons. The sample comprised tumor tissue from primary liver carcinoma. Receptor source: a man in his forties with primary liver carcinoma and hepatitis B virus infection.

On this clonotype itself: At one end the junction does not follow the germline gene, possibly because of a read error. Here the CDR3 reads CASSIDLGVSQPQYF. The DNA of the CDR3 is TGTGCCAGCAGCATAGATCTGGGGGTGTCTCAGCCCCAGTATTTT. J is TRBJ1-5 and V is TRBV11-3; D may correspond to TRBD1 or TRBD2 (5 bases each). The DNA end is a closer match to TRBJ2-3, so the J assignment may be wrong. The CDR3 covers 15 residues. The germline gives CDR1 SGHNT, CDR2 YENEEA.

A single count supports this clonotype. The rearrangement links TRBV29-1 to TRBJ2-1; a weak D match, TRBD2 (6 bases). The germline V gene has CDR1 SQVTM and CDR2 ANQGSEA. Trimming pared 5 bases from V and 3 bases from J, leaving 17 bases between. This CDR3 comprises 15 residues. The chain's CDR3 is CSVRLVGRFYNEQFF. The DNA of the CDR3 is TGCAGCGTTAGACTAGTGGGAAGGTTCTACAATGAGCAGTTCTTC.

In the case of this clonotype: Germline is not matched at one junction end, which may reflect a read error. The chain links TRBV5-4 to TRBJ2-1, with 11 bases matching TRBD2. Germline V gene data show CDR1 as SGHNT and CDR2 as YYREEE (reference sequence). The CDR3 has 16 residues. The CDR3 DNA follows: TGTGCCAGCAGCCAGGGACTAGCGGAAGAGTGGAATGAGCACTTCTTC. Translating gives CASSQGLAEEWNEHFF.

Turning to this clonotype: A much larger clone lies a single base off, so this may be a read error. The chain carries TRBV12-3 or TRBV12-4 and TRBJ2-1; 9 bases map to TRBD2. The trim removed 5 bases at V and 1 base at J, leaving 9 bases unmatched. The CDR3 length is 17 residues. The CDR3 here is CASSLSLLAGSYNEQFF. The CDR3 DNA is TGTGCCAGCAGTCTCTCCTTACTAGCGGGTTCCTACAATGAGCAGTTCTTC.

Worth noting for this clonotype: In this CDR3 the conserved last residue, phenylalanine or tryptophan, is missing, so a read error is likely. J is TRBJ2-3 and V is TRBV29-1; D is undetermined. CDR1 is SQVTM and CDR2 is ANQGSEA in the germline V gene. The CDR3 is made up of 10 amino acids. This chain's CDR3 is CSVAQDTQYI. The CDR3 bases are TGCAGCGTTGCCCAAGATACACAGTATATT.

Concerning this clonotype itself: No conserved phenylalanine or tryptophan ends this CDR3, so it is likely a read error. The chain uses TRBV11-1 and TRBJ2-4; tentatively, D is TRBD1 or TRBD2 (5 bases each). CDR1 and CDR2 (germline): SGHAT, FQDESV (reference sequence). The CDR3 spans 17 residues. V lost 5 bases to trimming and J lost 2 bases, with 19 bases between them. The CDR3 nucleotides read TGTGCCAGCAGCGTACCCGGGACCAGCTGGACCAAAAACATTCAGTACATC. This sequence encodes CASSVPGTSWTKNIQYI.

Concerning this clonotype itself: A read error may account for a junction end that differs from germline. The CDR3 DNA reads as TGTACCAGCAGCCCACTAGGCAGTGAGCAGTTCTTC. It encodes CTSSPLGSEQFF. The V gene is TRBV12-3 or TRBV12-4, the J gene TRBJ2-1; a possible D gene is TRBD2 (5 bases). The CDR3 consists of 12 residues.

For this clonotype: A much larger clone differs from this one at a single base, so this may be a read error. V is TRBV30 and J is TRBJ1-1; 9 positions agree with TRBD1. V shed 2 bases and J 10 bases; nucleotides not matched to a gene: 5. Germline CDR1 reads GTSNPN; CDR2 reads SVGIG (reference sequence). The CDR3 extends over 12 amino acids. The CDR3 reads CAWSIKGQGAFF. The CDR3 DNA reads as TGTGCCTGGAGTATTAAGGGACAGGGAGCTTTCTTT.

Turning to this clonotype: One end of the junction is discordant with germline, which a read error may explain. The V gene is TRBV11-1, the J gene TRBJ2-1; no reliable D call. Germline V gene lookup returns CDR1 SGHAT and CDR2 FQDESV (reference sequence). This CDR3 contains 12 residues. The CDR3 protein is CASSLKSNEQFF. Written as DNA, the CDR3 is TGTGCTAGCAGCTTAAAATCCAATGAGCAGTTCTTC. Full variable domain (missing parts from reference TRBV11-1 and TRBJ2-1): EAEVAQSPRYKITEKSQAVAFWCDPISGHATLYWYRQILGQGPELLVQFQDESVVDDSQLPKDRFSAERLKGVDSTLKIQPAELGDSAMYLCASSLKSNEQFFGPGTRLTVL.

Notes on this clonotype: Compared with germline, one end of the junction differs, possibly owing to a read error. The J gene is TRBJ2-6, the V gene TRBV11-2; 8 bases are a match to TRBD1. The CDR3 runs to 21 residues. CDR1 and CDR2 from the germline V gene are SGHAT and FQNNGV. CDR3 DNA: TGTGCCAACAGCATGGAGGGAGACAGGGGCATTTCCCTATCTGGGGCCAACGTCCTGACTTTC. Its protein is CANSMEGDRGISLSGANVLTF.

The sample holds many counts of this clonotype. The genes are TRBV5-1 and TRBJ2-7; 9 bases fit TRBD1. Germline CDR1 is SGHRS and CDR2 is YFSETQ. With V trimmed by 0 bases and J by 6 bases, 7 bases remained unmatched. This CDR3 comprises 15 residues. The CDR3 protein is CASSLGTGDYGEQYF. CDR3 sequence (DNA): TGCGCCAGCAGCTTGGGGACAGGGGATTATGGCGAGCAGTACTTC. Supplemented by reference TRBV5-1 and TRBJ2-7, the full variable domain reads KAGVTQTPRYLIKTRGQQVTLSCSPISGHRSVSWYQQTPGQGLQFLFEYFSETQRNKGNFPGRFSGRQFSNSRSEMNVSTLELGDSALYLCASSLGTGDYGEQYFGPGTRLTVT.

A note on this clonotype: A much bigger clone sits one base away, suggesting this may be a read error. Written as DNA, the CDR3 is TGCGACAGCAGCATTCTAGCGGGGACTAGCACAGATACGCAGTATTTT. Amino acid sequence: CDSSILAGTSTDTQYF. The J gene is TRBJ2-3, the V gene TRBV5-1, with 9 positions matching TRBD2. The germline V gene has CDR1 SGHRS and CDR2 YFSETQ. CDR3 length: 16 amino acids.

This chain links TRBV29-1 with TRBJ2-1, with a tentative D call TRBD1 (5 bases). V lost 6 bases and J 8 bases, leaving 14 bases between the germline ends. CDR3 length: 12 amino acids. Germline values: CDR1 SQVTM, CDR2 ANQGSEA. In nucleotides, the CDR3 is TGCAGCGTGACACCGACAGTCGATGAGCAGTTCTTC. Translated: CSVTPTVDEQFF.

The chain uses TRBV5-5 and TRBJ2-2; no firm D call. The V and J ends lost 6 bases and 12 bases respectively, with 27 bases between them. The CDR3 sequence is 16 residues long. Germline V lookup: CDR1 SGHKS, CDR2 YYEKEE (reference sequence). The chain's CDR3 is CASTLTGERVSGKLFF. DNA of the CDR3: TGTGCCAGCACCCTGACGGGCGAAAGAGTTAGTGGGAAGCTGTTTTTT.

Comment on this clonotype: At one boundary the junction diverges from the germline segment, which might be a read error. The J gene is TRBJ2-1, the V gene TRBV6-6; no reliable D call. CDR3 length equals 15 residues. The V gene's germline CDR1 is MNHNY and CDR2 SVGAGI (reference sequence). CDR3 bases: TGTACCAGCAGTTACTCGAATCCGGTCTACAATGACCAGTTCTTC. This gives the protein CTSSYSNPVYNDQFF.

To note about this clonotype: The germline gene is not matched at one end of the junction; a read error may be the cause. This rearrangement joins TRBV6-5 to TRBJ1-4, with 8 bases matching TRBD1. There are 14 residues in the CDR3. CDR1 is MNHEY, CDR2 SVGAGI, per germline. CDR3 in amino acids: CASSPRGLTEKVYF. DNA for the CDR3: TGTGCCAGCAGTCCCAGGGGGCTCACCGAAAAAGTGTATTTT.

Worth noting for this clonotype: One junction end does not reproduce the germline sequence, and a read error may be involved. Written as DNA, the CDR3 is TGCAGCGCATCGGGGGGGTGGGCTATGAACATTGAAGTTTTGTTT. Protein: CSASGGWAMNIEVLF. The rearrangement uses TRBV29-1 and TRBJ1-1, with D perhaps TRBD1 (5 bases). CDR1 SQVTM and CDR2 ANQGSEA come from the germline V gene. The length of the CDR3 is 15 residues.

The V gene is TRBV5-1, the J gene TRBJ2-1; D remains ambiguous. The germline V gene has CDR1 SGHRS and CDR2 YFSETQ. There are 11 residues in the CDR3. V lost 10 bases, J lost 10 bases, and 15 bases lay in between. CDR3 in DNA: TGCGCCTGCAACTCAGCCTGGGAGCAGTTCTTC. It specifies CACNSAWEQFF. Full variable domain (remainder filled in from reference TRBV5-1 and TRBJ2-1): KAGVTQTPRYLIKTRGQQVTLSCSPISGHRSVSWYQQTPGQGLQFLFEYFSETQRNKGNFPGRFSGRQFSNSRSEMNVSTLELGDSALYLCACNSAWEQFFGPGTRLTVL.

A few counts support this clonotype. At one end the junction does not follow the germline gene, possibly because of a read error. CDR3 coding DNA: TGCGCCAGCAGCCAAGATGCCTCCTACAATGAGCAGTTGTTC. Protein: CASSQDASYNEQLF. V usage is TRBV4-3 and J usage is TRBJ2-1; D uncertain. Germline lookup yields CDR1 LGHNA and CDR2 YSLEER. The CDR3 is 14 amino acids.

The chain has TRBV5-4 and TRBJ2-1; D is perhaps TRBD2 (5 bases). The V gene lost 6 bases and the J gene lost 13 bases, with 14 bases spanning the gap. Looked up from germline, CDR1 is SGHNT and CDR2 is YYREEE (reference sequence). The CDR3 totals 11 residues. The CDR3 loop is CASNFSVDQFF. The CDR3 bases are TGTGCCAGCAACTTTAGCGTCGATCAGTTCTTC. The full variable domain, completed using reference TRBV5-4 and TRBJ2-1, is ETGVTQSPTHLIKTRGQQVTLRCSSQSGHNTVSWYQQALGQGPQFIFQYYREEENGRGNFPPRFSGLQFPNYSSELNVNALELDDSALYLCASNFSVDQFFGPGTRLTVL.

On this clonotype itself: At one of its ends the junction is not consistent with the germline gene, which may arise from a read error. This sequence joins TRBV11-3 and TRBJ2-1; D is unclear. The germline V gene has CDR1 SGHNT and CDR2 YENEEA. The CDR3 covers 12 residues. The CDR3 DNA follows: TGTGCCAGCAGCTTAAACGTCATTGAGCGGTTCTTC. Translated: CASSLNVIERFF.

A remark on this clonotype: Its ends do not fully match the called genes, so a read error is possible. The chain is built from TRBV12-3 or TRBV12-4 and TRBJ2-5, with D possibly being TRBD2 (6 bases). This CDR3 is built from 16 residues. In DNA, the CDR3 is TGTGCCAGCAGTCCGGGACCACTAGCCGGTGGAGAGACTCAGTGCTTC. Its protein is CASSPGPLAGGETQCF.

This clonotype was seen more than once but under ten times. Here the CDR3 reads CASSPRVGYEQYF. CDR3 sequence (DNA): TGTGCCAGCAGCCCCAGGGTAGGGTACGAGCAGTACTTC. This chain uses TRBV7-2 with TRBJ2-7; D possibly corresponds to TRBD1 (5 bases). V lost 5 bases to trimming and J lost 4 bases, with 12 bases between them. The CDR3 sequence is 13 residues long. Per the germline V gene, CDR1 is SGHTA and CDR2 is FQGNSA. The whole variable domain, remainder taken from reference TRBV7-2 and TRBJ2-7, is GAGVSQSPSNKVTEKGKDVELRCDPISGHTALYWYRQSLGQGLEFLIYFQGNSAPDKSGLPSDRFSAERTGGSVSTLTIQRTQQEDSAVYLCASSPRVGYEQYFGPGTRLTVT.

On this clonotype: Because it lacks the conserved phenylalanine or tryptophan at the end, this CDR3 is likely a read error. V and J are TRBV6-2 or TRBV6-3 and TRBJ2-7; D unclear. The CDR3 spans 15 residues. Trimming removed 6 bases from V and 4 bases from J, with 19 bases in between. Germline CDR1 is MNHEY and CDR2 is SVGEGT. CDR3 nucleotide sequence: TGTGCCAGCAGCACTCCGACTTGCGGATGGTACGAGCAGTACTTA. It specifies CASSTPTCGWYEQYL.

As concerns this clonotype: At one end, the junction sequence differs from germline, possibly due to a read error. The chain couples TRBV4-2 to TRBJ1-2; TRBD1 is a possible D gene (6 bases). CDR1 LGHNA and CDR2 YNFKEQ come from the germline V gene. The CDR3 length is 11 residues. CDR3 nucleotide sequence: TGTACCAGCAGCCGGACAGAGGGCTACACCTTC. Amino acids: CTSSRTEGYTF.

The V call is TRBV12-3 or TRBV12-4, the J call TRBJ2-7, with a tentative D call TRBD2 (5 bases). Trimming removed 1 base at V and 4 bases at J, with 20 bases between. The CDR3 extends over 17 amino acids. CDR3 nucleotide sequence: TGTGCCAGCAGTTTAGAACGGTGGGAGAGGGTAAGATACGAGCAGTACTTC. This codes for CASSLERWERVRYEQYF.

The chain combines TRBV11-2 with TRBJ2-7, with D unresolved. This CDR3 is 14 amino acids long. Germline loops: CDR1 SGHAT, CDR2 FQNNGV. The CDR3 bases are TGTGCCAGCAGCTTAGATGGAGTTGCCTACGAGCAATTAGTC. Its translation: CASSLDGVAYEQLV.

A note on this clonotype: An end of the junction differs from the germline gene, which may be a read error. V and J are TRBV11-1 and TRBJ2-3, with D perhaps being TRBD1 or TRBD2 (5 bases each). Germline V CDR1 and CDR2: SGHAT, FQDESV (reference sequence). CDR3 size: 19 residues. CDR3 sequence reads: CSSSSGGSTVGARADTQYF. CDR3 in DNA: TGTTCCAGCAGCTCTGGGGGAAGCACTGTTGGAGCTCGCGCAGATACGCAGTATTTT.

The V and J genes are TRBV30 and TRBJ2-1, with D possibly matching TRBD1 (5 bases). Trimming shortened V by 4 bases and J by 4 bases, and 14 bases separated the two germline ends. Germline V gene data show CDR1 as GTSNPN and CDR2 as SVGIG (reference sequence). CDR3 length: 14 amino acids. CDR3 amino acids: CAWTSRASYNEQFF. DNA of the CDR3: TGTGCCTGGACGTCCAGGGCATCATACAATGAGCAGTTCTTC.